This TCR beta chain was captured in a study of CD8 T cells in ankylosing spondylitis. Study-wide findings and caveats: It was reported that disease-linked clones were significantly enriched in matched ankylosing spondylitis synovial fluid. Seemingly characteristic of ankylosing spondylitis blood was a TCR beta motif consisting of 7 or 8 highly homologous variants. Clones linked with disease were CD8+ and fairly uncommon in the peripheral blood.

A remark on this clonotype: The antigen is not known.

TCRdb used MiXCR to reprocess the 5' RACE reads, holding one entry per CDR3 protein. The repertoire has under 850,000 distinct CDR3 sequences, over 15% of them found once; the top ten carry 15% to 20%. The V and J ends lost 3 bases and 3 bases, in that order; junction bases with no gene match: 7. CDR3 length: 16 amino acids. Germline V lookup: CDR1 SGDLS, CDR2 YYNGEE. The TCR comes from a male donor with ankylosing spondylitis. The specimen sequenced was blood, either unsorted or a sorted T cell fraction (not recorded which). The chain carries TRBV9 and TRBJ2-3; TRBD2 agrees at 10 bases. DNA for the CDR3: TGTGCCAGCAGCGGATCAGCGGGGGGGACAACAGATACGCAGTATTTT. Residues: CASSGSAGGTTDTQYF.